These 32 T cell receptor beta chains were sequenced from one sample in a study of cytomegalovirus exposure and HLA in healthy donors. Vbeta (60) and Jbeta (13) primers were used in the PCR. Measured with immunoSEQ multiplex PCR; TCRdb has only the in-frame clones, and not every one. The listing records 150,000 or so clones. The material sequenced was PBMCs. The receptors were gathered from a woman between 45 and 60 years old in good health and CMV-seronegative.

This chain connects TRBV7-2 to TRBJ1-5; D gene ambiguous. This CDR3 comprises 15 residues. V gave up 4 bases and J gave up 2 bases, with 12 bases separating them. Germline loops: CDR1 SGHTA, CDR2 FQGNSA. The CDR3 DNA reads TGTGCCAGCAGCTACATACACCTGGGCAATCAGCCCCAGCATTTT. Encoded protein: CASSYIHLGNQPQHF.

The V call is TRBV7-9, the J call TRBJ2-3; the match to TRBD2 covers 10 bases. The CDR3 loop spans 15 amino acids. With V trimmed by 1 base and J by 8 bases, 6 bases remained unmatched. The germline gives CDR1 SEHNR, CDR2 FQNEAQ (reference sequence). The CDR3 region has the DNA TGTGCCAGCAGCTTAGTGGCTAGCGGGGGAGGTACGCAGTATTTT. This encodes CASSLVASGGGTQYF.

This rearrangement joins TRBV12-5 to TRBJ2-5; D remains ambiguous. V lost 1 base and J 1 base, leaving 10 bases between the germline ends. Germline CDR1 is LGHNT and CDR2 is FRNRAP. The CDR3 loop spans 15 amino acids. CDR3 in amino acids: CASGLARDFQETQYF. The CDR3 DNA reads TGTGCTAGTGGTTTGGCCCGCGACTTCCAAGAGACCCAGTACTTC.

DNA for the CDR3: TGTGCCAGCAGTGAGTTAGGGAGGTTTTTCCAAGAGACCCAGTACTTC. Its protein product is CASSELGRFFQETQYF. This chain joins TRBV25-1 and TRBJ2-5, with D maybe TRBD2 (6 bases). V gave up 3 bases and J gave up 1 base, with 15 bases separating them. Looked up from germline, CDR1 is MGHDK and CDR2 is SYGVNS. The CDR3 runs 16 residues.

The J gene is TRBJ1-1, the V gene TRBV19, with TRBD1 identical over 8 bases. CDR3 length: 15 residues. Germline CDR1 is LNHDA and CDR2 is SQIVND (reference sequence). Trimming at V came to 4 bases and at J to 7 bases, leaving 11 bases not matched to a gene. Here the CDR3 reads CASSTMDREVREAFF. In DNA form, the CDR3 reads TGTGCCAGTAGTACGATGGACAGGGAGGTTCGTGAAGCTTTCTTT.

This chain links TRBV18 with TRBJ2-2; TRBD1 might be the D (6 bases). The CDR3 extends over 16 amino acids. Germline CDR1 reads KGHSH; CDR2 reads LQKENI. With 5 bases removed from V and 0 bases from J, the gap between germline ends came to 13 bases. The CDR3 DNA reads as TGTGCCAGCTCAGTAAGGACAGATCCGAACACCGGGGAGCTGTTTTTT. Translating it yields CASSVRTDPNTGELFF.

The chain combines TRBV10-3 with TRBJ2-5, with 15 bases identical to TRBD2. V was clipped by 4 bases and J by 5 bases; unmatched bases: 2. The CDR3 length is 15 residues. Germline V gene lookup returns CDR1 ENHRY and CDR2 SYGVKD. CDR3 DNA: TGTGCCATCAGTGGGACTAGCGGGAGGGGGGAGACCCAGTACTTC. Protein product: CAISGTSGRGETQYF.

The V call is TRBV6-6, the J call TRBJ1-2, with D possibly matching TRBD1 (5 bases). This CDR3 contains 14 residues. Germline V gene sequence: CDR1 MNHNY, CDR2 SVGAGI (reference sequence). V was cut by 6 bases and J by 6 bases, with 17 bases left in between. The CDR3 bases are TGTGCCAGCAGCCCGGGCAGGGCTCGCAATGGCTACACCTTC. It translates to CASSPGRARNGYTF.

V gene TRBV4-3 combines with J gene TRBJ1-2; perhaps TRBD1 as D (5 bases). Trimming removed 3 bases from V and 4 bases from J, with 9 bases in between. The CDR3 totals 13 residues. CDR1 and CDR2 from the germline V gene are LGHNA and YSLEER. CDR3: CASSQQTGYGYTF. The CDR3 bases are TGCGCCAGCAGCCAGCAAACAGGCTATGGCTACACCTTC.

The chain carries TRBV5-1 and TRBJ2-7; 10 bases line up with TRBD2. This CDR3 region has 15 residues. V shed 2 bases, J shed 2 bases, and the junction held 4 bases outside the gene matches. Germline V gene data show CDR1 as SGHRS and CDR2 as YFSETQ. CDR3 sequence (DNA): TGCGCCAGCAGCTTTACTAGCGGGGCTCCCTACGAGCAGTACTTC. Translating it yields CASSFTSGAPYEQYF. Using reference TRBV5-1 and TRBJ2-7 for the parts outside the CDR3, the full variable domain is KAGVTQTPRYLIKTRGQQVTLSCSPISGHRSVSWYQQTPGQGLQFLFEYFSETQRNKGNFPGRFSGRQFSNSRSEMNVSTLELGDSALYLCASSFTSGAPYEQYFGPGTRLTVT.

The chain carries TRBV4-3 and TRBJ2-5; 8 bases agree with TRBD2. Germline V gene sequence: CDR1 LGHNA, CDR2 YSLEER. The V and J ends lost 1 base and 5 bases, in that order; junction bases with no gene match: 9. The CDR3 contains 16 residues. The CDR3 DNA reads TGCGCCAGCAGCCAAGGAGCGGGACTAGTTGGTGAGACCCAGTACTTC. Its translation: CASSQGAGLVGETQYF.

The J gene is TRBJ2-4, the V gene TRBV11-2; possibly TRBD1 for D (6 bases). V was shortened by 5 bases and J by 6 bases, with 17 bases between the two germline ends. Germline loops: CDR1 SGHAT, CDR2 FQNNGV. The length of the CDR3 is 15 residues. CDR3 nucleotide sequence: TGTGCCAGCAGCGTGACCGGGACATGGGGAAACATTCAGTACTTC. Its protein is CASSVTGTWGNIQYF. Full variable domain (remainder filled in from reference TRBV11-2 and TRBJ2-4): EAGVAQSPRYKIIEKRQSVAFWCNPISGHATLYWYQQILGQGPKLLIQFQNNGVVDDSQLPKDRFSAERLKGVDSTLKIQPAKLEDSAVYLCASSVTGTWGNIQYFGAGTRLSVL.

The rearrangement links TRBV6-1 to TRBJ1-3, with D unresolved. Between the trimmed V and J ends, which lost 2 bases and 3 bases, there was a span of 8 bases. Germline V gene data show CDR1 as MNHNS and CDR2 as SASEGT. The CDR3 totals 14 residues. CDR3 in amino acids: CASSEQTVGNTIYF. CDR3 nucleotide sequence: TGTGCCAGCAGTGAACAAACAGTTGGAAACACCATATATTTT.

The CDR3 loop is CASSETGEGYGYTF. The CDR3 bases are TGCGCCAGCAGTGAGACAGGGGAAGGATACGGCTACACCTTC. This sequence joins TRBV10-1 and TRBJ1-2, with 7 bases matching TRBD1. V lost 2 bases to trimming and J lost 8 bases; unmatched junction nucleotides: 8. Germline loops: CDR1 WNHNN, CDR2 SYGVQD (reference sequence). This CDR3 is 14 amino acids long.

This chain connects TRBV20-1 to TRBJ1-2; 8 positions match TRBD1. There are 11 residues in the CDR3. The trim removed 5 bases at V and 7 bases at J, leaving 3 bases unmatched. Germline CDR1 reads DFQATT; CDR2 reads SNEGSKA (reference sequence). The chain's CDR3 is CSADRGVGYTF. The DNA for the CDR3 is TGCAGTGCTGACAGGGGTGTTGGCTACACCTTC.

V and J are TRBV7-8 and TRBJ1-5; D is undetermined. The CDR3 totals 13 residues. Germline-derived CDR1 and CDR2 are SGHVS and FQNEAQ. Trimming took off 9 bases at V and 2 bases at J, with 11 bases between the two ends. CDR3 sequence: CASSRSGNQPQHF. CDR3 bases: TGTGCCAGTTCGAGGAGCGGCAATCAGCCCCAGCATTTT.

The chain uses TRBV5-1 and TRBJ1-6; D remains ambiguous. Germline V gives CDR1 SGHRS, CDR2 YFSETQ. V lost 2 bases and J 7 bases, leaving 10 bases between the germline ends. The CDR3 runs 14 residues. The CDR3 here is CASSFMTPNSPLHF. CDR3 DNA sequence: TGCGCCAGCAGCTTTATGACACCGAATTCACCCCTCCACTTT. Using reference TRBV5-1 and TRBJ1-6 for the parts outside the CDR3, the full variable domain is KAGVTQTPRYLIKTRGQQVTLSCSPISGHRSVSWYQQTPGQGLQFLFEYFSETQRNKGNFPGRFSGRQFSNSRSEMNVSTLELGDSALYLCASSFMTPNSPLHFGNGTRLTVT.

V is TRBV11-2 and J is TRBJ1-6; TRBD1 matches at 9 bases. The germline V gene encodes CDR1 SGHAT and CDR2 FQNNGV. The CDR3 is 14 residues long. J lost 9 bases, V lost 5 bases, and 5 bases had no gene match. The chain's CDR3 is CASSQDRGSSPLHF. CDR3 DNA: TGTGCCAGCAGCCAGGACAGGGGAAGTTCACCCCTCCACTTT.

This chain links TRBV7-9 with TRBJ2-2, with D possibly being TRBD2 (5 bases). Germline V gene data show CDR1 as SEHNR and CDR2 as FQNEAQ (reference sequence). Between the trimmed V and J ends, which lost 1 base and 6 bases, there was a span of 12 bases. CDR3 length: 15 residues. In DNA, the CDR3 is TGTGCCAGCAGCTTAGTAATGACTAAGGCCGGGGAGCTGTTTTTT. Protein product: CASSLVMTKAGELFF.

As DNA, the CDR3 is TGCGCCAGCAGCCCCCGTGAGACAGGGTTAACAGATACGCAGTATTTT. Protein sequence: CASSPRETGLTDTQYF. V usage is TRBV5-1 and J usage is TRBJ2-3; the match to TRBD1 covers 7 bases. The V gene end was trimmed by 4 bases and the J gene end by 3 bases; junction bases not matched to a gene: 11. Germline CDR1 is SGHRS and CDR2 is YFSETQ. CDR3 size: 16 residues.

This chain joins TRBV25-1 and TRBJ1-6; D gene unclear. Germline V gene sequence: CDR1 MGHDK, CDR2 SYGVNS. The CDR3 is 13 amino acids. V was pared by 6 bases and J by 8 bases, with 11 bases between. CDR3 residues: CASRDRDDSPLHF. The CDR3 DNA sequence: TGTGCCAGCAGGGACCGGGATGATTCACCCCTCCACTTT.

The chain links TRBV27 to TRBJ2-7; 9 bases align to TRBD2. Germline-derived CDR1 and CDR2 are MNHEY and SMNVEV (reference sequence). The J segment lost 6 bases and the V segment lost 4 bases, leaving 10 bases of the junction unmatched. The CDR3 extends over 15 amino acids. CDR3 region: CASSSLGAGGPEQYF. In DNA form, the CDR3 reads TGTGCCAGCAGTTCTCTCGGAGCGGGGGGCCCCGAGCAGTACTTC.

The chain uses TRBV10-3 and TRBJ2-6, with D perhaps TRBD1 (6 bases). V was trimmed by 8 bases and J by 1 base, leaving 9 bases between them. Germline CDR1 ENHRY, CDR2 SYGVKD. CDR3 length equals 14 residues. The CDR3, as DNA: TGTGCCATCTCTAGGGGGTCTGGGGCCAACGTCCTGACTTTC. Amino acids: CAISRGSGANVLTF.

V and J are TRBV7-9 and TRBJ2-2, with 9 bases that match TRBD1. Germline CDR1 reads SEHNR; CDR2 reads FQNEAQ (reference sequence). This CDR3 has 17 residues. V lost 4 bases, J lost 3 bases, and 9 bases stayed unmatched. The CDR3 spells CASSWAPGQGYTGELFF. The CDR3 region has the DNA TGTGCCAGCAGCTGGGCTCCGGGACAGGGATACACCGGGGAGCTGTTTTTT.

The rearrangement links TRBV23-1 to TRBJ2-3; the D gene is possibly TRBD1 (6 bases). TRBV23-1 is placed among ORFs of uncertain function. The CDR3 spans 15 residues. V shed 1 base and J shed 4 bases, with 12 bases lying between them. CDR3 sequence reads: CASSQLGGCADTQYF. CDR3 DNA: TGCGCCAGCAGTCAATTAGGGGGATGTGCAGATACGCAGTATTTT.

The rearrangement joins TRBV28 to TRBJ2-7; the match to TRBD1 covers 11 bases. In germline, CDR1 is MDHEN, CDR2 SYDVKM. The CDR3 is made up of 14 amino acids. V lost 5 bases and J lost 6; bases outside the gene matches: 6. For the CDR3, the DNA is TGTGCCAGCAGTCCGGACAGGGGGCCGCGCGAGCAGTACTTC. Its translation: CASSPDRGPREQYF.

The CDR3 is CASSTGSYEQYF. The DNA of the CDR3 is TGTGCCAGCAGTACAGGCTCCTACGAGCAGTACTTC. The chain has TRBV6-5 and TRBJ2-7; maybe TRBD1 (5 bases). V dropped 5 bases and J dropped 0 bases, with 5 bases sitting between them. From germline, CDR1 is MNHEY and CDR2 SVGAGI. This CDR3 region has 12 residues.

This chain uses TRBV28 with TRBJ2-7, with D possibly matching TRBD1 (5 bases). This CDR3 is built from 15 residues. V was pared by 2 bases and J by 3 bases, with 14 bases between. Germline lookup yields CDR1 MDHEN and CDR2 SYDVKM. The CDR3 sequence: CASSLQGTLGYEQYF. CDR3 bases: TGTGCCAGCAGTTTACAGGGAACCCTCGGCTACGAGCAGTACTTC.

V and J are TRBV6-1 and TRBJ1-2, with 9 bases fitting TRBD1. CDR3 length equals 14 residues. Germline V gene data show CDR1 as MNHNS and CDR2 as SASEGT. V lost 7 bases and J lost 5; bases outside the gene matches: 8. The CDR3: CASTSGTGIYGYTF. CDR3 DNA sequence: TGTGCCAGCACCTCCGGGACAGGGATTTATGGCTACACCTTC.

The DNA for the CDR3 is TGCGCCAGCAGCCAAGAGCCAGCGGGGGGGACCGGGGAGCTGTTTTTT. Protein product: CASSQEPAGGTGELFF. V usage is TRBV4-3 and J usage is TRBJ2-2; 10 bases line up with TRBD2. J lost 5 bases, V lost 0 bases, and 3 bases had no gene match. The germline gives CDR1 LGHNA, CDR2 YSLEER. This CDR3 is 16 amino acids long.

This chain links TRBV15 with TRBJ1-4, with 10 bases aligning to TRBD1. V lost 7 bases, J lost 8 bases, and 4 bases stayed unmatched. The CDR3 runs to 13 residues. Germline CDR1 is LNHNV and CDR2 is YYDKDF (reference sequence). CDR3 in amino acids: CATTDRGREKLFF. CDR3 DNA: TGTGCCACCACAGACAGGGGGCGAGAAAAACTGTTTTTT. Together with reference TRBV15 and TRBJ1-4, the CDR3 gives the full variable domain: DAMVIQNPRYQVTQFGKPVTLSCSQTLNHNVMYWYQQKSSQAPKLLFHYYDKDFNNEADTPDNFQSRRPNTSFCFLDIRSPGLGDTAMYLCATTDRGREKLFFGSGTQLSVL.

The chain recombines TRBV27 with TRBJ2-7, with TRBD1 matching 9 bases. This CDR3 has 16 amino acids. Trimming cost V 5 bases and J 4 bases; bases outside gene matches: 12. The germline V gene encodes CDR1 MNHEY and CDR2 SMNVEV (reference sequence). The CDR3, as DNA: TGTGCCAGCAGTCTTTATTCGACAGGGGGAAGGTACGAGCAGTACTTC. As protein: CASSLYSTGGRYEQYF.